This is a list of T cell receptor beta chains from one sample in a study of CD8 T cells in ankylosing spondylitis. TCRdb reprocessed the 5' RACE reads with MiXCR, giving one entry per CDR3 protein. The sample holds roughly 130,000 distinct CDR3 sequences, roughly an eighth seen once. The sequenced sample consisted of blood, either unsorted or a sorted T cell fraction (not recorded which). Receptor source: a female donor with ankylosing spondylitis or in good health (not recorded which). Each CDR3 is given with its conserved first and last residue. The D gene is left open where the match is weak. Size values are once, few and many counts, or a class for expanded clones, and some rows have none.

j_gene | abundance | v_gene | d_gene | len | CDR3nt | CDR3aa
TRBJ2-1 | few | TRBV20-1 | NA | 15 | TGCAGTGCCACCCCTTGGCAGGGATCCTACAATGAGCAGTTCTTC | CSATPWQGSYNEQFF
TRBJ2-5 | NA | TRBV3-1 | NA | 14 | TGTGCCAGCAGCCCCCCCGGCCGCGGAGAGACCCAGTACTTC | CASSPPGRGETQYF
TRBJ2-1 | NA | TRBV2 | TRBD2 | 15 | TGTGCCAGCACCCAAAGCGGGAGTGTCTACAATGAGCAGTTCTTC | CASTQSGSVYNEQFF
TRBJ2-7 | NA | TRBV19 | NA | 12 | TGTGCCAGCAGTACAAGGGTTGGGGAGCAGTACTTC | CASSTRVGEQYF
TRBJ1-1 | NA | TRBV29-1 | NA | 13 | TGCAGCGCCTCCTTGGGGTCCAACACTGAAGCTTTCTTT | CSASLGSNTEAFF
TRBJ1-4 | many | TRBV12-3/TRBV12-4 | NA | 14 | TGTGCCAGCAGGGAGGGGGTAACTAATGAAAAACTGTTTTTT | CASREGVTNEKLFF
TRBJ2-3 | many | TRBV20-1 | TRBD2 | 14 | TGCAGTACGCCACTAGCGGGGGGAGGGGATACGCAGTATTTT | CSTPLAGGGDTQYF
TRBJ2-1 | NA | TRBV20-1 | TRBD1 | 15 | TGCAGTGCCAGTTCAGCCGGGACAGATTACAATGAGCAGTTCTTC | CSASSAGTDYNEQFF
TRBJ2-1 | many | TRBV21-1 | NA | 18 | TGTGCCAGCAGCCCCCGCGGAGCGGGAGGATGGCCCTACAATGAGCAGTTCTTC | CASSPRGAGGWPYNEQFF
TRBJ2-5 | few | TRBV10-3 | NA | 13 | TGTGCCACCCACAGGGTAGACGGGGAGACCCAGTACTTC | CATHRVDGETQYF
TRBJ2-3 | NA | TRBV2 | NA | 14 | TGTGCCAGCAGGGCGCGCGATAGCACAGATACGCAGTATTTT | CASRARDSTDTQYF
TRBJ2-2 | many | TRBV7-8 | TRBD2 | 15 | TGTGCCCACGGGGGACTAGCGGGATTCACCGGGGAGCTGTTTTTT | CAHGGLAGFTGELFF
TRBJ2-3 | many | TRBV23-1 | TRBD2 | 16 | TGCGCCAGCAGTCAACCTAGCGGGAGGCGGACAGATACGCAGTATTTT | CASSQPSGRRTDTQYF
TRBJ1-1 | once | TRBV5-1 | NA | 15 | TGCGCCAGCAAGCAAGACGGCTTGATGAACACTGAAGCTTTCTTT | CASKQDGLMNTEAFF
TRBJ2-2 | few | TRBV25-1 | NA | 15 | TGTGCCAGCAGTGATGACAGGCGGGCGGCCGGGGAGCTGTTTTTT | CASSDDRRAAGELFF
TRBJ2-5 | many | TRBV6-5 | NA | 13 | TGTGCCAGCAGTGACTCCTCGGTTGAGACCCAGTACTTC | CASSDSSVETQYF
TRBJ2-1 | NA | TRBV7-8 | NA | 14 | TGTGCCAGCAGCGCCTTTACAGGTTACAATGAGCAGTTCTTC | CASSAFTGYNEQFF
TRBJ2-5 | NA | TRBV7-9 | TRBD2 | 14 | TGTGCCAGCAGCTTAACGGGACTAGTGGAGACCCAGTACTTC | CASSLTGLVETQYF
TRBJ1-6 | few | TRBV30 | TRBD1 | 14 | TGTGCCTGGAGCTCCGGACAGGACAATTCACCCCTCCACTTT | CAWSSGQDNSPLHF
TRBJ2-1 | many | TRBV7-8 | TRBD2 | 16 | TGTGCCAGCAGCTACCAACCAGCGGGGGAGTACAATGAGCAGTTCTTC | CASSYQPAGEYNEQFF
TRBJ1-2 | NA | TRBV4-2 | TRBD1 | 15 | TGTGCCAGCAGCCAAGTTGGACAGGGTGGCTATGGCTACACCTTC | CASSQVGQGGYGYTF
TRBJ2-3 | many | TRBV6-1 | TRBD2 | 15 | TGTGCCAGCAGGAATAGCGGGGCAGGCACAGATACGCAGTATTTT | CASRNSGAGTDTQYF
TRBJ2-1 | few | TRBV6-1 | TRBD1 | 13 | TGTGCCAGCACCGGGACAGGATACAATGAGCAGTTCTTC | CASTGTGYNEQFF
TRBJ2-6 | NA | TRBV27 | NA | 14 | TGTGCCAGCAGTTTCGTATCTGGGGCCAACGGCCTGACTTTC | CASSFVSGANGLTF
TRBJ2-7 | many | TRBV7-8 | TRBD2 | 16 | TGTGCCAGCAGCTTAGCCTCTGGGACTAGCGACCCCGAGCAGTACTTC | CASSLASGTSDPEQYF
TRBJ1-2 | NA | TRBV20-1 | NA | 14 | TGCAGTGCTAGAGATGGTCAGGGGCAGGGTGGCTACACCTTC | CSARDGQGQGGYTF